One sample yielded the 21 T cell receptor beta chains listed below, sequenced in a study of blood T cell dynamics during melanoma immunotherapy. Profiling relied on immunoSEQ multiplex PCR, and the TCRdb table lists in-frame clones only, not all of them. The top ten clones hold more than 20% of a sample with 10,000 or so clones, 80% of them seen once. Documented time point: week 3, after first cycle of checkpoint inhibitor. The sample consisted of blood, taken from a patient treated with checkpoint blockade. The source of these receptors is a human donor with melanoma.

CDR3 sequence: CASSYSGRKNTEAFF. DNA of the CDR3: TGTGCCAGCAGTTACTCGGGACGGAAGAACACTGAAGCTTTCTTT. This chain uses TRBV6-5 with TRBJ1-1, with D maybe TRBD1 (5 bases). The CDR3 runs 15 residues. The germline gives CDR1 MNHEY, CDR2 SVGAGI. Between the trimmed V and J ends, which lost 0 bases and 1 base, there was a span of 9 bases.

The chain has TRBV9 and TRBJ2-6; D is possibly TRBD2 (5 bases). V dropped 6 bases and J dropped 0 bases, with 13 bases sitting between them. The germline V gene encodes CDR1 SGDLS and CDR2 YYNGEE. The CDR3 loop spans 16 amino acids. Here the CDR3 reads CASTRTGSSGANVLTF. The CDR3, as DNA: TGTGCCAGCACCAGGACGGGAAGCTCTGGGGCCAACGTCCTGACTTTC. The full variable domain, its missing parts supplied by reference TRBV9 and TRBJ2-6, is DSGVTQTPKHLITATGQRVTLRCSPRSGDLSVYWYQQSLDQGLQFLIQYYNGEERAKGNILERFSAQQFPDLHSELNLSSLELGDSALYFCASTRTGSSGANVLTFGAGSRLTVL.

J is TRBJ1-5 and V is TRBV6-5; D may be TRBD1 (5 bases). The CDR3 length is 15 residues. Germline CDR1 and CDR2: MNHEY and SVGAGI. V was shortened by 2 bases and J by 3 bases, with 11 bases between the two germline ends. The CDR3 spells CASSYRGGPNQPQHF. The CDR3, as DNA: TGTGCCAGCAGTTACCGGGGGGGTCCCAATCAGCCCCAGCATTTT.

The chain has TRBV28 and TRBJ1-3, with 10 bases matching TRBD1. V gave up 6 bases and J gave up 3 bases; unmatched junction bases: 11. This CDR3 is built from 17 residues. Germline V CDR1 and CDR2: MDHEN, SYDVKM. CDR3 sequence reads: CASSPHGQGGLGNTIYF. CDR3 DNA sequence: TGTGCCAGCAGCCCCCATGGACAGGGGGGCCTTGGAAACACCATATATTTT. Looking up the rest from reference TRBV28 and TRBJ1-3 gives the full variable domain: DVKVTQSSRYLVKRTGEKVFLECVQDMDHENMFWYRQDPGLGLRLIYFSYDVKMKEKGDIPEGYSVSREKKERFSLILESASTNQTSMYLCASSPHGQGGLGNTIYFGEGSWLTVV.

The chain carries TRBV28 and TRBJ2-7; 7 nucleotides match TRBD1. CDR1 and CDR2 from the germline V gene are MDHEN and SYDVKM. The CDR3 runs 16 residues. V trimming: 6 bases; J trimming: 6 bases; junction bases outside the gene matches: 17. CDR3 DNA: TGTGCCAGCAGCCTTCCCCCACAGGGGAGTCAGGGCGAGCAGTACTTC. It translates to CASSLPPQGSQGEQYF.

The rearrangement joins TRBV15 to TRBJ1-6; D unresolved. Trimming pared 0 bases from V and 7 bases from J, leaving 10 bases between. CDR1 and CDR2 from the germline V gene are LNHNV and YYDKDF (reference sequence). The CDR3 runs to 15 residues. The CDR3 region is CATSRDRWVNSPLHF. CDR3 DNA sequence: TGTGCCACCAGCAGAGATCGATGGGTAAATTCACCCCTCCACTTT.

The J gene is TRBJ1-1, the V gene TRBV7-8, with 10 nucleotides matching TRBD1. CDR3 length equals 13 residues. Per germline, CDR1 SGHVS and CDR2 FQNEAQ. Unmatched junction bases numbered 8, after V lost 5 bases and J lost 11 bases. The CDR3 is CASSGRQGAKAFF. CDR3 nucleotide sequence: TGTGCCAGCAGCGGTCGACAGGGGGCGAAGGCTTTCTTT. Complete variable domain (other parts from reference TRBV7-8 and TRBJ1-1): GAGVSQSPRYKVAKRGQDVALRCDPISGHVSLFWYQQALGQGPEFLTYFQNEAQLDKSGLPSDRFFAERPEGSVSTLKIQRTQQEDSAVYLCASSGRQGAKAFFGQGTRLTVV.

This chain connects TRBV28 to TRBJ1-1; 7 bases map to TRBD1. The CDR3 is 18 amino acids. J gave up 0 bases and V 6 bases, and 16 bases lay outside the gene matches. Germline values: CDR1 MDHEN, CDR2 SYDVKM. The CDR3 region is CASSPDLQGMAMNTEAFF. CDR3 coding DNA: TGTGCCAGCAGCCCTGACCTACAGGGGATGGCTATGAACACTGAAGCTTTCTTT. The whole variable domain, filled in from reference TRBV28 and TRBJ1-1, reads DVKVTQSSRYLVKRTGEKVFLECVQDMDHENMFWYRQDPGLGLRLIYFSYDVKMKEKGDIPEGYSVSREKKERFSLILESASTNQTSMYLCASSPDLQGMAMNTEAFFGQGTRLTVV.

The chain combines TRBV6-4 with TRBJ2-2; D might be TRBD1 (6 bases). The length of the CDR3 is 13 residues. CDR1 and CDR2 (germline): MRHNA, SNTAGT. Trimming stripped 6 bases from V and 3 bases from J, with 8 bases between. The CDR3 loop is CASRQGYTGELFF. As DNA, the CDR3 is TGTGCCAGCAGACAGGGATACACCGGGGAGCTGTTTTTT.

The rearrangement joins TRBV10-3 to TRBJ2-1, with 10 bases matching TRBD2. V shed 4 bases, J shed 6 bases, and the junction held 6 bases outside the gene matches. Germline values: CDR1 ENHRY, CDR2 SYGVKD. This CDR3 is 15 amino acids long. CDR3 region: CAISGLAGEGNEQFF. CDR3 DNA: TGTGCCATCAGTGGGCTAGCGGGAGAGGGCAATGAGCAGTTCTTC.

CDR3 sequence: CAISAVGGLGEAFF. The CDR3 DNA is TGTGCCATCAGTGCAGTCGGGGGCTTGGGTGAAGCTTTCTTT. The J gene is TRBJ1-1, the V gene TRBV10-3, with D maybe TRBD1 (6 bases). V was shortened by 4 bases and J by 7 bases, with 16 bases between the two germline ends. This CDR3 has 14 residues. Germline CDR1 ENHRY, CDR2 SYGVKD.

This clone was observed a handful of times. The gene calls are TRBV18 and TRBJ1-4; D gene ambiguous. CDR1 and CDR2 from the germline V gene are KGHSH and LQKENI. This CDR3 region has 12 residues. Trimming pared 2 bases from V and 7 bases from J, leaving 5 bases between. The CDR3 DNA follows: TGTGCCAGCTCACCATCACGTGAAAAACTGTTTTTT. Residues: CASSPSREKLFF.

This clone has just one count. The chain employs TRBV5-1 and TRBJ1-6, with a possible D match to TRBD1 (5 bases). Between the trimmed V and J ends, which lost 7 bases and 6 bases, there was a span of 11 bases. The germline CDR1 and CDR2 sequences are SGHRS and YFSETQ. The CDR3 has 13 amino acids. CDR3 nucleotide sequence: TGCGCCAGCGCCTCAGGGTTTAATTCACCCCTCCACTTT. Protein sequence: CASASGFNSPLHF.

This chain links TRBV9 with TRBJ1-2; TRBD1 aligns across 8 bases. Trimming removed 4 bases from V and 6 bases from J; junction bases left unmatched: 5. Germline V gene lookup returns CDR1 SGDLS and CDR2 YYNGEE. The CDR3 covers 13 residues. CDR3 sequence reads: CASSTGQGHGYTF. CDR3 nucleotide sequence: TGTGCCAGCAGCACCGGACAGGGCCATGGCTACACCTTC.

The CDR3 sequence: CASSPRTSGGTDTQYF. CDR3 in DNA: TGTGCCAGCAGCCCCAGGACTAGCGGGGGCACAGATACGCAGTATTTT. The chain is built from TRBV9 and TRBJ2-3, with 12 nucleotides matching TRBD2. V shed 4 bases and J 1 base; nucleotides not matched to a gene: 4. Germline loops: CDR1 SGDLS, CDR2 YYNGEE. This CDR3 comprises 16 residues. The variable domain in full, completed from reference TRBV9 and TRBJ2-3, reads DSGVTQTPKHLITATGQRVTLRCSPRSGDLSVYWYQQSLDQGLQFLIQYYNGEERAKGNILERFSAQQFPDLHSELNLSSLELGDSALYFCASSPRTSGGTDTQYFGPGTRLTVL.

In its sample, this clone was seen once. The chain couples TRBV25-1 to TRBJ2-3; maybe TRBD1 (5 bases). V shed 2 bases and J shed 5 bases, with 8 bases lying between them. In germline, CDR1 is MGHDK, CDR2 SYGVNS. The CDR3 is made up of 13 amino acids. The CDR3 sequence: CASSEQGRDTQYF. The CDR3 bases are TGTGCCAGCAGTGAACAGGGAAGAGATACGCAGTATTTT.

The rearrangement links TRBV6-5 to TRBJ2-1; the match to TRBD1 covers 7 bases. V shed 3 bases, J shed 6 bases, and the junction held 8 bases outside the gene matches. The CDR3 runs to 15 residues. Germline V gene sequence: CDR1 MNHEY, CDR2 SVGAGI. CDR3 sequence: CASSYRTGGRNEQFF. The CDR3 region has the DNA TGTGCCAGCAGTTATCGGACAGGAGGTCGCAATGAGCAGTTCTTC.

The chain recombines TRBV28 with TRBJ2-7; 11 nucleotides align to TRBD1. Germline V gene data show CDR1 as MDHEN and CDR2 as SYDVKM. The CDR3 runs to 14 residues. With 6 bases clipped from V and 5 bases from J, the junction kept 6 bases outside the gene matches. Here the CDR3 reads CASRGTGGKNEQYF. The CDR3 DNA is TGTGCCAGCAGAGGGACAGGGGGAAAAAACGAGCAGTACTTC.

This clone came up once. The genes are TRBV7-2 and TRBJ2-7, with D perhaps TRBD1 (6 bases). This CDR3 contains 14 residues. Trimming removed 5 bases from V and 4 bases from J, with 15 bases in between. The germline gives CDR1 SGHTA, CDR2 FQGNSA. CDR3 in DNA: TGTGCCAGCAGCCCGACCCGGGACAAGTACGAGCAGTACTTC. It codes for CASSPTRDKYEQYF.

The rearrangement uses TRBV9 and TRBJ2-3; 9 nucleotides align to TRBD2. Germline V lookup: CDR1 SGDLS, CDR2 YYNGEE. Trimming removed 4 bases from V and 5 bases from J; junction bases left unmatched: 8. This CDR3 has 15 amino acids. The CDR3 protein is CASSPRRAGGDTQYF. As DNA, the CDR3 is TGTGCCAGCAGCCCCCGAAGAGCGGGAGGAGATACGCAGTATTTT. Supplemented by reference TRBV9 and TRBJ2-3, the full variable domain reads DSGVTQTPKHLITATGQRVTLRCSPRSGDLSVYWYQQSLDQGLQFLIQYYNGEERAKGNILERFSAQQFPDLHSELNLSSLELGDSALYFCASSPRRAGGDTQYFGPGTRLTVL.

The genes are TRBV6-1 and TRBJ2-1; 9 nucleotides match TRBD2. Per germline, CDR1 MNHNS and CDR2 SASEGT. The CDR3 has 16 amino acids. With 0 bases clipped from V and 9 bases from J, the junction kept 9 bases outside the gene matches. The CDR3 is CASSEAVAGAGVEQFF. The DNA of the CDR3 is TGTGCCAGCAGTGAAGCGGTAGCGGGGGCAGGGGTTGAGCAGTTCTTC.